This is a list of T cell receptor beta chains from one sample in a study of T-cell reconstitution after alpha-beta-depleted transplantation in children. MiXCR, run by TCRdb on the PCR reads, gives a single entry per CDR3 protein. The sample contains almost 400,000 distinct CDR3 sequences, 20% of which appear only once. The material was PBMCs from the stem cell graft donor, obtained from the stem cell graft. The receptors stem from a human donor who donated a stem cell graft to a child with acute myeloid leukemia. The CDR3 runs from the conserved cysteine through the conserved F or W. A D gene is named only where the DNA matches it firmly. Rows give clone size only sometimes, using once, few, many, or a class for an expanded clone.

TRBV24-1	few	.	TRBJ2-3	TGTGCCACCAGTGATTTACCGTCTGCAGATACGCAGTATTTT	CATSDLPSADTQYF
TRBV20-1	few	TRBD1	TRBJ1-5	TGCAGTGCTAGAGTCGGACAGGGCAGCAATCAGCCCCAGCATTTT	CSARVGQGSNQPQHF
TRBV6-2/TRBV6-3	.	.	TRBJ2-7	TGTGCCAGCAGTTCCCCTACCGAGCAGTACTTC	CASSSPTEQYF
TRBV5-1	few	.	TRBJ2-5	TGCGCCAGCGGGTGGACTACCGACGTCGAGACCCAGTACTTC	CASGWTTDVETQYF
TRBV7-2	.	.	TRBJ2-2	TGTGCCAGCAGCTTAGCGCTTGGGCTCTCGAACACCGGGGAGCTGTTTTTT	CASSLALGLSNTGELFF
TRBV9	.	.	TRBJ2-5	TGTGCCAGCAGCGCTCTGCGATCAGAGACCCAGTACTTC	CASSALRSETQYF
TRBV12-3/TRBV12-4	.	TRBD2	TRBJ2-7	TGTGCCAGCAGGGAAGGACTAGCGGGTACCGAGCAGTACTTC	CASREGLAGTEQYF
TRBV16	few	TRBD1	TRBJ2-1	TGTGCCAGCAGCCAAGGGACAGGTCGCAATGAGCAGTTCTTC	CASSQGTGRNEQFF
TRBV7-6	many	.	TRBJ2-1	TGTGCCAGCAGCTTAGAGGCGGGCGAAGCCTACAATGAGCAGTTCTTC	CASSLEAGEAYNEQFF
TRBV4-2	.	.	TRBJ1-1	TGTGCCAGCAGCCCAGGACCGAACCTCATGAACACTGAAGCTTTCTTT	CASSPGPNLMNTEAFF
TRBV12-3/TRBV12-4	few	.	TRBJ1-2	TGTGCCAGCAGCACCGGGCCTAACTATGGCTACACCTTC	CASSTGPNYGYTF
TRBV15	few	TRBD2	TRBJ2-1	TGTGCCACCAGCAAGCCCCAAGCGGGAGGTTTTAGCTCCTACAATGAGCAGTTCTTC	CATSKPQAGGFSSYNEQFF
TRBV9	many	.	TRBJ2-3	TGTGCCAGCAGCATGGACGTACCTAGCACAGATACGCAGTATTTT	CASSMDVPSTDTQYF
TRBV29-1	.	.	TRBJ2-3	TGCAGCCTGACTCGGGGCTTCACAGATACGCAGTATTTT	CSLTRGFTDTQYF
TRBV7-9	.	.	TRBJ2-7	TGTGCCAGCAGCTCGGGGTCCTTCGGAGAGCAGTACTTC	CASSSGSFGEQYF
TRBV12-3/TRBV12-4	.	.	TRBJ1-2	TGTGCCAGCAGTTTAGGTCACCTCTATGGCTACACCTTC	CASSLGHLYGYTF
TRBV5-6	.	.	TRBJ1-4	TGTGCCAGCAGCGTGGGACACCTAAGCGAAAAACTGTTTTTT	CASSVGHLSEKLFF
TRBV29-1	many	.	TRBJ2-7	TGCAGCGTTGAACTAGCCCCCTACGAGCAGTACTTC	CSVELAPYEQYF
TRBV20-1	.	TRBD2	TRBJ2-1	TGCAGTGCTAGACAATACATTCTTAGCGGGCCCTTTGAGCATGAGCAGTTCTTC	CSARQYILSGPFEHEQFF
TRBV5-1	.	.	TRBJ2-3	TGCGCCAGCAGCTTGGGGGGTTTAGAGGATACGCAGTATTTT	CASSLGGLEDTQYF
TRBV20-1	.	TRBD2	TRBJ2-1	TGCAGTGCGCGCCTGGCGGGAGGGCCGGGGAATGAGCAGTTCTTC	CSARLAGGPGNEQFF
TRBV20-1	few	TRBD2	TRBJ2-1	TGCAGTGCTAGCAGACTAGCGGTTGGGGATGAGCAGTTCTTC	CSASRLAVGDEQFF
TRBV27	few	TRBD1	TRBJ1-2	TGTGCCAGCAGGGACAGGGATGGTGTCTATGGCTACACCTTC	CASRDRDGVYGYTF
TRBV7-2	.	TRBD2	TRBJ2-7	TGTGCCAGCAGCTTAGCGGCGGGACTAGCGGGCTACGAGCAGTACTTC	CASSLAAGLAGYEQYF
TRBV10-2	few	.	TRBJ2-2	TGCGCCAGCAGTGCTTGGGGTTATGTCGGGGAGCTGTTTTTT	CASSAWGYVGELFF
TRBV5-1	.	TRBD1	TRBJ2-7	TGCGCCAGCAGCTTGCACAGGGGTTCCGACGAGCAGTACTTC	CASSLHRGSDEQYF
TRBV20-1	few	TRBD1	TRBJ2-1	TGCAGTGCTCACACTTCTCCGGGACAGGGGAAATCTGAGCAGTTCTTC	CSAHTSPGQGKSEQFF
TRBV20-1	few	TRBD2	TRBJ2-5	TGCAGTGCTAGAGATCCGGGACTAAGGGAGACCCAGTACTTC	CSARDPGLRETQYF
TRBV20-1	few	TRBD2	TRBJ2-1	TGCAGTGCTAGAGATCGGGCGGGAGGGCCGGTAGATGAGCAGTTCTTC	CSARDRAGGPVDEQFF
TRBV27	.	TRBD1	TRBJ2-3	TGTGCCGTATCAGGGGGCCGCACAGATACGCAGTATTTT	CAVSGGRTDTQYF
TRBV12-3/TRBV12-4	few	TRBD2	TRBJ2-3	TGTGCCAGCAATGACTTAAAGGGGACTAGCGGGAGCGCAGATACGCAGTATTTT	CASNDLKGTSGSADTQYF
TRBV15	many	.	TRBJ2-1	TGTGCCACCAGCAGAGAAAGGGGTAGCGGCTACAATGAGCAGTTCTTC	CATSRERGSGYNEQFF
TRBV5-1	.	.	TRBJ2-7	TGCGCCAGCAGCTTGAATATCGCGGACGGATTATCCTACGAGCAGTACTTC	CASSLNIADGLSYEQYF
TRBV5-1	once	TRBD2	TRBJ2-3	TGCGTCAGCAGCTTGGATCCGGGACTAGCCACAGATACGCAGTATTTT	CVSSLDPGLATDTQYF
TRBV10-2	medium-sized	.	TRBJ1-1	TGCGCCAGCATCGACCCGAACCCGATGTTAGAAGCTTTCTTT	CASIDPNPMLEAFF
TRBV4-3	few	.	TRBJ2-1	TGCGCCAGCAGCCAAGAGCCGGGCGTATCCTACAATGAGCAGTTCTTC	CASSQEPGVSYNEQFF
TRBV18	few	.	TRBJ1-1	TGTGCCAGCTCACCACAGAGGCTGAACACTGAAGCTTTCTTT	CASSPQRLNTEAFF
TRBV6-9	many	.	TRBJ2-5	TGTGCCAGCAGCTGCCCAGCCTACACGGTGGAGACCCAGTACTTC	CASSCPAYTVETQYF
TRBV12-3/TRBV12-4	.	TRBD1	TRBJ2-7	TGTGCCAGCAGTTTCAGGACAGGGAGGTCCTACGAGCAGTACTTC	CASSFRTGRSYEQYF
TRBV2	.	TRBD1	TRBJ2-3	TGTGCCAGCAGTGAGCAGGGGGTCGGCACAGATACGCAGTATTTT	CASSEQGVGTDTQYF
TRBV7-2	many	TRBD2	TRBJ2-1	TGTGCCAGCAGCTTAGCGGGAGGGCCGAATGAGCAGTTCTTC	CASSLAGGPNEQFF
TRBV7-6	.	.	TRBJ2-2	TGTGCCAGCAGCTTAGGTCTGGTAGAATTGACCGGGGAGCTGTTTTTT	CASSLGLVELTGELFF
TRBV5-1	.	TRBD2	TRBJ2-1	TGCGCCAGCAGCTCCACAGGACTAGCGGGAGGGTCCTCTACCAGCCAGGAGGTAGGTGAGCAGTTCTTC	CASSSTGLAGGSSTSQEVGEQFF
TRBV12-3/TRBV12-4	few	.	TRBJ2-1	TGTGCCAGCACCAAATCAGGGGTTGGTGAGCAGTTCTTC	CASTKSGVGEQFF
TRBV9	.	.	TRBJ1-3	TGTGCCAGCAGCGTAGCCGGCGGCTACTCTGGAAACACCATATATTTT	CASSVAGGYSGNTIYF
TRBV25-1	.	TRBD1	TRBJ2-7	TGTGCCAGCAGTACCCAAGGAACAGGGGACAAGGGTGACGAGCAGTACTTC	CASSTQGTGDKGDEQYF
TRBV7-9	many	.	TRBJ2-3	TGTGCCAGCAGCTTGGGAGAAGGGCACACAGATACGCAGTATTTT	CASSLGEGHTDTQYF
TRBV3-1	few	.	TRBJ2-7	TGTGCCAGCAGCCAAGAGGTATTAACGGACTACGAGCAGTACTTC	CASSQEVLTDYEQYF